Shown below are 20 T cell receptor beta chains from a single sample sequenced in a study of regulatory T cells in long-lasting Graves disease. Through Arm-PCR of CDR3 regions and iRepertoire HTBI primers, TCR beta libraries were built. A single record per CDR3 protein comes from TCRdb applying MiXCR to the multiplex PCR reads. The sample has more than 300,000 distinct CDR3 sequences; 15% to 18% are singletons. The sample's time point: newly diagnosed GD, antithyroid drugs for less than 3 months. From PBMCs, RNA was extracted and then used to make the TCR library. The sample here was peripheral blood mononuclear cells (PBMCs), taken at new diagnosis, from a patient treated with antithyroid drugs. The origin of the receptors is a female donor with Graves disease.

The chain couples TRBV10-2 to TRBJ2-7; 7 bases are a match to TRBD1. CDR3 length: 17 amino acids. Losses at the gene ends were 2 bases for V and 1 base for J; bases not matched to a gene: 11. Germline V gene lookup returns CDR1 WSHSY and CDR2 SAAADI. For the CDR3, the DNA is TGCGCCAGCAGTGAGGGTAAGGGACAGACGAGTTCCTACGAGCAGTACTTC. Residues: CASSEGKGQTSSYEQYF.

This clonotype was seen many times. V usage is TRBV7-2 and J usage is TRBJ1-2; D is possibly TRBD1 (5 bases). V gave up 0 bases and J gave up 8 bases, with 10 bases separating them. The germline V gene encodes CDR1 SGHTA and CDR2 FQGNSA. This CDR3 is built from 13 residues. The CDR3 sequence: CASSLASGGGYTF. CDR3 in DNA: TGTGCCAGCAGCTTAGCTTCCGGGGGAGGCTACACCTTC. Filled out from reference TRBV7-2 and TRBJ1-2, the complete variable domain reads GAGVSQSPSNKVTEKGKDVELRCDPISGHTALYWYRQSLGQGLEFLIYFQGNSAPDKSGLPSDRFSAERTGGSVSTLTIQRTQQEDSAVYLCASSLASGGGYTFGSGTRLTVV.

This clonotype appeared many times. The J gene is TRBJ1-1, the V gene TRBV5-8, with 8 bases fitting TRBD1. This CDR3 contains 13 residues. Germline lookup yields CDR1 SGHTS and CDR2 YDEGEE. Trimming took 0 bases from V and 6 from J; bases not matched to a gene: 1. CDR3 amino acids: CASSLVDRAEAFF. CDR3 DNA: TGTGCCAGCAGCTTGGTGGACAGGGCTGAAGCTTTCTTT.

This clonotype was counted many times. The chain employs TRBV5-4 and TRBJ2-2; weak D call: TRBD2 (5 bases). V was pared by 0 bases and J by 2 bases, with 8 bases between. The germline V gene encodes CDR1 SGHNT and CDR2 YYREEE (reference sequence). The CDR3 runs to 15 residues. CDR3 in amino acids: CASSLGLANTGELFF. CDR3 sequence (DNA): TGTGCCAGCAGCTTGGGTCTAGCAAACACCGGGGAGCTGTTTTTT. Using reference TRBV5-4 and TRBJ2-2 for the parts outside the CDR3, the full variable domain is ETGVTQSPTHLIKTRGQQVTLRCSSQSGHNTVSWYQQALGQGPQFIFQYYREEENGRGNFPPRFSGLQFPNYSSELNVNALELDDSALYLCASSLGLANTGELFFGEGSRLTVL.

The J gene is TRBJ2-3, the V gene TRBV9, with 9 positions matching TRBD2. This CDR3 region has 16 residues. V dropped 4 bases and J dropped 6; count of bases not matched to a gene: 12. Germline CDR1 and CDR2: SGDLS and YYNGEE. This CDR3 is CASSPSGAGGTDTQYF. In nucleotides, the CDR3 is TGTGCCAGCAGCCCTTCCGGGGCGGGAGGGACCGATACGCAGTATTTT.

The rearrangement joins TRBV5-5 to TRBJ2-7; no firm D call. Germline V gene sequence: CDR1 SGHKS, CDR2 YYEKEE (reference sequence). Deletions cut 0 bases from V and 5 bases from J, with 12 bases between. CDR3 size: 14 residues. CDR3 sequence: CASSLASGSDEQYF. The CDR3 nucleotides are TGTGCCAGCAGCTTGGCCTCCGGATCCGACGAGCAGTACTTC.

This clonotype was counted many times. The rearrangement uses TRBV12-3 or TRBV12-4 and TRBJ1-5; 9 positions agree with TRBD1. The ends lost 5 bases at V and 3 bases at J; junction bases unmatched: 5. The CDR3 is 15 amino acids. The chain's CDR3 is CASSLGTGLNQPQHF. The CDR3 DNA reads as TGTGCCAGCAGTCTCGGGACAGGGCTCAATCAGCCCCAGCATTTT.

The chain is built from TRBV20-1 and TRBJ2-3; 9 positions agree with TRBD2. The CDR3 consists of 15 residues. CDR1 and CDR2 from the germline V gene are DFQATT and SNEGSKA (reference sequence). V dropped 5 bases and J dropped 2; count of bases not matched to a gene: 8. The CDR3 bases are TGCAGTGCTTCTACTTTAGCGGGGGACACAGATACGCAGTATTTT. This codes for CSASTLAGDTDTQYF.

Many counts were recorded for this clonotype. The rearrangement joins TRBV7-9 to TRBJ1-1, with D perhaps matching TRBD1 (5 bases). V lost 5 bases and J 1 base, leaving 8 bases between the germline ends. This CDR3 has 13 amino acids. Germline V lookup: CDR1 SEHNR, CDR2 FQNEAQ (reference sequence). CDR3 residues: CASSQTGNTEAFF. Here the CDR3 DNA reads TGTGCCAGCAGCCAAACAGGGAACACTGAAGCTTTCTTT.

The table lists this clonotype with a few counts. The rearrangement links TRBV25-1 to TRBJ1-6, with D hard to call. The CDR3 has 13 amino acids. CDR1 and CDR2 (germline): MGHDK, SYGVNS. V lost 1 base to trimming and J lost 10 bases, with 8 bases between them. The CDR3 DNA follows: TGTGCCAGCAGTGAATGGATGTCGTCACCCCTCCACTTT. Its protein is CASSEWMSSPLHF.

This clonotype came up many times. The CDR3 here is CANLSPGGDYGYTF. In DNA form, the CDR3 reads TGTGCCAACCTTTCACCGGGAGGTGACTATGGCTACACCTTC. The V and J genes are TRBV27 and TRBJ1-2; D unclear. Germline loops: CDR1 MNHEY, CDR2 SMNVEV (reference sequence). The CDR3 loop spans 14 amino acids. Deletions cut 10 bases from V and 3 bases from J, with 18 bases between.

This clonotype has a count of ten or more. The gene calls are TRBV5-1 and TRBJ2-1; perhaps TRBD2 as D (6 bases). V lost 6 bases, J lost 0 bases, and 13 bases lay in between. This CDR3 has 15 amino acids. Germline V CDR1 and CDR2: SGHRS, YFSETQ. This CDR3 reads CASTNVGGSYNEQFF. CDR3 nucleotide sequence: TGCGCCAGCACTAATGTCGGGGGCTCCTACAATGAGCAGTTCTTC.

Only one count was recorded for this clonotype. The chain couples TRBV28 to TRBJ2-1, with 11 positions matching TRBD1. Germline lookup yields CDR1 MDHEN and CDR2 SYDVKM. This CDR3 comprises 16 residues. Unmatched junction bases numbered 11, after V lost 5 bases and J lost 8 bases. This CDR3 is CASSETGTGGGDEQFF. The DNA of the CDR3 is TGTGCCAGCAGTGAAACCGGGACAGGGGGAGGGGATGAGCAGTTCTTC. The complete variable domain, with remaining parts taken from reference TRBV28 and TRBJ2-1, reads DVKVTQSSRYLVKRTGEKVFLECVQDMDHENMFWYRQDPGLGLRLIYFSYDVKMKEKGDIPEGYSVSREKKERFSLILESASTNQTSMYLCASSETGTGGGDEQFFGPGTRLTVL.

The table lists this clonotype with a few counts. The CDR3, as DNA: TGTGCCAGCAGTTTAGGGGGGTTGCAGGGGCAGTTCTTC. Translated: CASSLGGLQGQFF. The chain uses TRBV27 and TRBJ2-1, with D possibly TRBD2 on 6 matching bases. Germline V gene sequence: CDR1 MNHEY, CDR2 SMNVEV (reference sequence). V lost 2 bases and J 12 bases, leaving 14 bases between the germline ends. The CDR3 runs 13 residues.

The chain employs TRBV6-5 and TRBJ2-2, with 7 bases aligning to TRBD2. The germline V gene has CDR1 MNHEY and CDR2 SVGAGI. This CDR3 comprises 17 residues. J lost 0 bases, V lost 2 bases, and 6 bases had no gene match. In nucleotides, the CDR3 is TGTGCCAGCAGTTACCTGGGCGGGAGCGCGAACACCGGGGAGCTGTTTTTT. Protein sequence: CASSYLGGSANTGELFF.

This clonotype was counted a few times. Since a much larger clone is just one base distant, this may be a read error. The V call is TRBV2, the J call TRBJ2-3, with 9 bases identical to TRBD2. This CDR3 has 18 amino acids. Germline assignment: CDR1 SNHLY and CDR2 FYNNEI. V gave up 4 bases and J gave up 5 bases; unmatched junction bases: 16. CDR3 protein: CASSGALSWGGGVDTQYF. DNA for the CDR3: TGTGCCAGCAGTGGAGCGCTTTCGTGGGGCGGGGGGGTAGATACGCAGTATTTT.

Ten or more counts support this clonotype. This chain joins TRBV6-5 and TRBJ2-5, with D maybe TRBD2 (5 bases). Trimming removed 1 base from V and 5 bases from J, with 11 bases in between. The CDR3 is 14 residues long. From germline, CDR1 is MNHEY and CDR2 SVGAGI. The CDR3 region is CASSYLGERETQYF. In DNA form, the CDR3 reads TGTGCCAGCAGTTACTTGGGAGAACGGGAGACCCAGTACTTC.

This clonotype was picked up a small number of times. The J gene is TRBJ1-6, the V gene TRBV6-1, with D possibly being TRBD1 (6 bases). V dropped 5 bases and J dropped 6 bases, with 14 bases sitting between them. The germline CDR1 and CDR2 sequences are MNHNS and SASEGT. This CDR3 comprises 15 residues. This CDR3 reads CASSRGDTVNSPLHF. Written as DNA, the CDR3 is TGTGCCAGCAGTCGAGGGGACACCGTTAATTCACCCCTCCACTTT.

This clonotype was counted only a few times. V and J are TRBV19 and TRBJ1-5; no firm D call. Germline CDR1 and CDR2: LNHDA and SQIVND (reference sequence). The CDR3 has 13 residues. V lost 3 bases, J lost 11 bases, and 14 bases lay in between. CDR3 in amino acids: CASSMEGGMAQHF. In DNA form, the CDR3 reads TGTGCCAGTAGTATGGAGGGTGGTATGGCCCAGCATTTT.

CDR3 residues: CASSEYGAGYRTNEKLFF. The CDR3 nucleotides read TGTGCCAGCAGTGAATATGGGGCAGGGTACCGGACTAATGAAAAACTGTTTTTT. The V gene is TRBV25-1, the J gene TRBJ1-4, with a tentative D call TRBD1 (5 bases). Germline V gene data show CDR1 as MGHDK and CDR2 as SYGVNS. V lost 0 bases and J lost 2, with 16 bases in between. This CDR3 is 18 amino acids long.